A single sample is the source of the 20 T cell receptor beta chains below, sequenced in a study of Ad26.COV2.S vaccination and SARS-CoV-2 variants. Treatment here: some 19 received Ad26.COV2.S at low or high dose, single or two shots; about five received placebo; per-sample allocation not given. Each sample was drawn 63 days after the first injection (of vaccine or placebo). Only in-frame clones appear in the TCRdb table, and some are missing; sequencing was by immunoSEQ multiplex PCR. Of a few hundred thousand clones listed, 83% are singletons. The input for sequencing was peripheral blood, taken in a trial of Ad26.COV2.S vaccine versus placebo. These receptors all stem from a person between 18 and 65 years old who received the Ad26.COV2.S COVID-19 vaccine or a placebo.

The CDR3 bases are TGCGCCAGCAGTGCTTCTGGGGAGGGGTATGGCTACACCTTC. Protein sequence: CASSASGEGYGYTF. V and J are TRBV10-1 and TRBJ1-2; D is perhaps TRBD1 (5 bases). The CDR3 totals 14 residues. Germline V gene lookup returns CDR1 WNHNN and CDR2 SYGVQD (reference sequence). With 4 bases removed from V and 5 bases from J, the gap between germline ends came to 14 bases.

This chain links TRBV7-8 with TRBJ1-4, with D tentatively TRBD1 (5 bases). The CDR3 is made up of 18 amino acids. Trimming shortened V by 6 bases and J by 0 bases, and 20 bases separated the two germline ends. The germline V gene has CDR1 SGHVS and CDR2 FQNEAQ. The CDR3 DNA follows: TGTGCCAGCAGACAGGCGGGGTTAGGGTCTCCAACTAATGAAAAACTGTTTTTT. This translates into CASRQAGLGSPTNEKLFF.

The rearrangement links TRBV9 to TRBJ2-2; 8 bases are shared with TRBD2. This CDR3 has 16 residues. J was trimmed by 3 bases and V by 2 bases; bases with no gene match: 6. Per the germline V gene, CDR1 is SGDLS and CDR2 is YYNGEE. The CDR3: CASSVHGLADTGELFF. In DNA form, the CDR3 reads TGTGCCAGCAGCGTGCACGGACTAGCAGACACCGGGGAGCTGTTTTTT.

This chain uses TRBV30 with TRBJ1-1; D call uncertain. V shed 3 bases and J shed 6 bases, with 17 bases lying between them. The V gene's germline CDR1 is GTSNPN and CDR2 SVGIG (reference sequence). The CDR3 contains 14 residues. CDR3 loop: CAWRQFGARAEAFF. CDR3 nucleotides: TGTGCCTGGAGACAATTTGGTGCCCGGGCTGAAGCTTTCTTT.

This rearrangement joins TRBV6-5 to TRBJ2-5; unclear D gene. V dropped 2 bases and J dropped 4 bases, with 11 bases sitting between them. The CDR3 has 14 residues. Germline loops: CDR1 MNHEY, CDR2 SVGAGI. CDR3 in DNA: TGTGCCAGCAGTTACGGTTCCACCCGAGAGACCCAGTACTTC. It specifies CASSYGSTRETQYF.

This chain links TRBV19 with TRBJ1-1; no firm D call. V was trimmed by 8 bases and J by 1 base, leaving 17 bases between them. CDR3 length: 15 amino acids. CDR1 is LNHDA and CDR2 is SQIVND in the germline V gene (reference sequence). The CDR3 DNA is TGTGCCAGTTGCCCGAAATTGCGGGGGAACACTGAAGCTTTCTTT. Its protein is CASCPKLRGNTEAFF.

V gene TRBV27 combines with J gene TRBJ1-2, with no clear D. Trimming removed 0 bases from V and 1 base from J, with 3 bases in between. The CDR3 sequence is 13 residues long. CDR1 and CDR2 (germline): MNHEY, SMNVEV (reference sequence). DNA for the CDR3: TGTGCCAGCAGTTTATCCCATAACTATGGCTACACCTTC. Its protein is CASSLSHNYGYTF.

This clone was counted a few times. The chain recombines TRBV23-1 with TRBJ2-7; D is ambiguous. TRBV23-1 is an ORF; its function is uncertain. The CDR3 is 15 amino acids. V dropped 0 bases and J dropped 1 base, with 10 bases sitting between them. CDR3 sequence reads: CASSQSKGSSYEQYF. The CDR3 DNA follows: TGCGCCAGCAGTCAATCGAAGGGCAGTTCCTACGAGCAGTACTTC.

The CDR3 loop is CASSYGPNYGYTF. CDR3 in DNA: TGTGCCAGCAGTTATGGACCCAACTATGGCTACACCTTC. The chain uses TRBV6-5 and TRBJ1-2, with D uncertain. The CDR3 runs to 13 residues. Germline V gene sequence: CDR1 MNHEY, CDR2 SVGAGI. The V gene lost 3 bases and the J gene lost 2 bases, with 7 bases spanning the gap.

Ten or more counts support this clone. The genes are TRBV5-1 and TRBJ2-7; maybe TRBD1 (5 bases). This CDR3 spans 13 amino acids. Deletions cut 2 bases from V and 7 bases from J, with 13 bases between. Germline V lookup: CDR1 SGHRS, CDR2 YFSETQ. The CDR3 DNA sequence: TGCGCCAGCAGCTTAGTAGGGGCTAGGGAGCAGTACTTC. Translation: CASSLVGAREQYF.

Comments on this clone: This CDR3 is also generated by other DNA sequences in the sample. V and J are TRBV7-3 and TRBJ2-7, with D perhaps TRBD2 (6 bases). The germline V gene has CDR1 SGHTA and CDR2 FQGTGA. CDR3 length: 13 residues. V gave up 0 bases and J gave up 3 bases, with 6 bases separating them. The CDR3 spells CASSLTGGYEQYF. The CDR3 region has the DNA TGTGCCAGCAGCTTAACGGGGGGCTACGAGCAGTACTTC. Full variable domain (outside the CDR3, taken from reference TRBV7-3 and TRBJ2-7): GAGVSQTPSNKVTEKGKYVELRCDPISGHTALYWYRQSLGQGPEFLIYFQGTGAADDSGLPNDRFFAVRPEGSVSTLKIQRTERGDSAVYLCASSLTGGYEQYFGPGTRLTVT.

The chain uses TRBV28 and TRBJ1-4, with D perhaps matching TRBD1 (6 bases). Per the germline V gene, CDR1 is MDHEN and CDR2 is SYDVKM. The germline V and J ends were trimmed by 2 bases and 7 bases, with 17 bases remaining between them. The CDR3 extends over 16 amino acids. In DNA form, the CDR3 reads TGTGCCAGCAGTTTAGGGTTAGGGGGAGGGACTGAAAAACTGTTTTTT. It encodes CASSLGLGGGTEKLFF.

The chain has TRBV7-6 and TRBJ1-1; 7 bases align to TRBD1. V trimming: 4 bases; J trimming: 0 bases; junction bases outside the gene matches: 5. This CDR3 comprises 15 residues. The germline CDR1 and CDR2 sequences are SGHVS and FNYEAQ. CDR3: CASSYTRGVNTEAFF. Here the CDR3 DNA reads TGTGCCAGCAGCTATACCAGGGGGGTGAACACTGAAGCTTTCTTT. Full variable domain (remainder filled in from reference TRBV7-6 and TRBJ1-1): GAGVSQSPRYKVTKRGQDVALRCDPISGHVSLYWYRQALGQGPEFLTYFNYEAQQDKSGLPNDRFSAERPEGSISTLTIQRTEQRDSAMYRCASSYTRGVNTEAFFGQGTRLTVV.

The chain carries TRBV9 and TRBJ1-2; 7 bases are a match to TRBD1. In germline, CDR1 is SGDLS, CDR2 YYNGEE. The CDR3 length is 14 residues. V trimming: 4 bases; J trimming: 8 bases; junction bases outside the gene matches: 11. The CDR3: CASSPQGQSYGYTF. As DNA, the CDR3 is TGTGCCAGCAGCCCTCAGGGACAGTCTTACGGCTACACCTTC.

This clone is a singleton in its sample. This chain links TRBV19 with TRBJ2-7, with TRBD1 identical over 8 bases. The CDR3 spans 15 residues. Germline CDR1 LNHDA, CDR2 SQIVND (reference sequence). Trimming cost V 1 base and J 5 bases; bases outside gene matches: 7. CDR3 coding DNA: TGTGCCAGTAGTATAGGCGGACAGGGAGTGAACGAGCAGTACTTC. As protein: CASSIGGQGVNEQYF.

The chain is built from TRBV20-1 and TRBJ1-5; D is unresolved. Germline V gene sequence: CDR1 DFQATT, CDR2 SNEGSKA (reference sequence). The V end lost 3 bases, the J end lost 7 bases, and 16 bases lay between the germline ends. This CDR3 comprises 14 residues. The CDR3 bases are TGCAGTGCTAGTGCTGGACCCGTTGGCCAGCCCCAGCATTTT. Encoded protein: CSASAGPVGQPQHF.

The chain joins TRBV5-4 to TRBJ2-7; the D is unclear. V was trimmed by 2 bases and J by 2 bases, leaving 14 bases between them. The CDR3 is 15 amino acids. Germline V gene sequence: CDR1 SGHNT, CDR2 YYREEE (reference sequence). The DNA of the CDR3 is TGTGCCAGCAGCTTCGGACCCCGCCTCCCCTACGAGCAGTACTTC. This codes for CASSFGPRLPYEQYF.

The chain links TRBV2 to TRBJ2-7; weak D call: TRBD2 (5 bases). V dropped 6 bases and J dropped 0 bases, with 9 bases sitting between them. The V gene's germline CDR1 is SNHLY and CDR2 FYNNEI. This CDR3 comprises 13 residues. Here the CDR3 reads CASRDSNSYEQYF. The CDR3 nucleotides read TGTGCCAGCAGGGACTCCAACTCCTACGAGCAGTACTTC. The full variable domain, completed using reference TRBV2 and TRBJ2-7, is EPEVTQTPSHQVTQMGQEVILRCVPISNHLYFYWYRQILGQKVEFLVSFYNNEISEKSEIFDDQFSVERPDGSNFTLKIRSTKLEDSAMYFCASRDSNSYEQYFGPGTRLTVT.

The rearrangement links TRBV16 to TRBJ2-1; perhaps TRBD2 as D (5 bases). The CDR3 consists of 15 residues. Deletions cut 3 bases from V and 9 bases from J, with 18 bases between. The germline CDR1 and CDR2 sequences are KGHSY and FQNENV. CDR3 bases: TGTGCCAGCAGCCAGGATAGCACTAGGTCTTCTGAGCAGTTCTTC. Its protein product is CASSQDSTRSSEQFF.

This rearrangement joins TRBV6-5 to TRBJ2-6; 7 positions agree with TRBD1. V lost 2 bases, J lost 2 bases, and 0 bases stayed unmatched. Germline CDR1 reads MNHEY; CDR2 reads SVGAGI. CDR3 length: 15 amino acids. The CDR3 nucleotides read TGTGCCAGCAGTTACAGGGGGCCTGGGGCCAACGTCCTGACTTTC. The encoded protein is CASSYRGPGANVLTF.